Detailed here is one T cell receptor beta chain. The data were obtained in a study of blood T cell repertoires in COVID-19. In the study overall: Sites in the United States, Italy and Spain provided acute and convalescent COVID-19 samples.

Some clones are missing from TCRdb's copy, which holds only in-frame ones; the method was immunoSEQ multiplex PCR. In the table there are some 70,000 clones, about 80% of which are singletons. The sequence was obtained from a man older than 75 with acute or convalescent COVID-19. The sequenced material came from peripheral blood.

The CDR3 DNA is TGCGCCAGCAGCTTGGGAGGGGGCCATCAGCCCCAGCATTTT. It encodes CASSLGGGHQPQHF. This chain connects TRBV5-1 to TRBJ1-5, with 7 bases matching TRBD1. CDR3 length: 14 residues. CDR1 SGHRS and CDR2 YFSETQ come from the germline V gene. V was clipped by 0 bases and J by 5 bases; unmatched bases: 2.